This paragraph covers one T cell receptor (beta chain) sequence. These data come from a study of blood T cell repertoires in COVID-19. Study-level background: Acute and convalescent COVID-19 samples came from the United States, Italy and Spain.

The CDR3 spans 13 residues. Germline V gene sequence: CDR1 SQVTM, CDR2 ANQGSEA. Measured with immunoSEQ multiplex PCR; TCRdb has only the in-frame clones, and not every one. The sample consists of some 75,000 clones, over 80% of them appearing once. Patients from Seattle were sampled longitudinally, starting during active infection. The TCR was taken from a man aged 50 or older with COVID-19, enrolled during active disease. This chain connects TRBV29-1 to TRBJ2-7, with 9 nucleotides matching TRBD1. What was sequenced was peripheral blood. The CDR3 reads CRWVTTGGNEQYF. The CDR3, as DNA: TGCAGGTGGGTGACGACAGGGGGGAATGAGCAGTACTTC.